Below are 32 T cell receptor beta chains sequenced from a single sample in a study of tissue T cells after allogeneic stem cell transplantation. Some clones are missing from TCRdb's copy, which holds only in-frame ones; the method was immunoSEQ multiplex PCR. The sample has more than 7,000 clones; about 50% are singletons. Noted time point: mouse harvest day 7 after allogeneic transplant. Tail vein injection delivered 10^7 T-cell-depleted bone marrow cells and 10^6 splenic CD5+ T cells. The specimen was gut tissue. Receptors originate from a female BALB/c mouse given C57BL/6 T cells with graft-versus-host disease after an allogeneic hematopoietic cell transplant.

With regard to this clone: Mouse germline and gene names are used. The read ends 1 residue early relative to the CDR3; the germline J gene fills the gap. The chain is built from TRBV4 and TRBJ1-3; 7 positions agree with TRBD1. Trimming took 4 bases from V and 8 from J; bases not matched to a gene: 2. The germline CDR1 and CDR2 sequences are LGHDT and YNNKQL (reference sequence). This CDR3 has 12 residues. The covered CDR3 bases are TGTGCCAGCAGCTGGGACAGCCATACGCTCTAT. Translating it yields CASSWDSHTLY. The CDR3, in full, reads CASSWDSHTLYF. Complete variable domain (other parts from reference TRBV4 and TRBJ1-3): ETAVFQTPNYHVTQVGNEVSFNCKQTLGHDTMYWYKQDSKKLLKIMFSYNNKQLIVNETVPRRFSPQSSDKAHLNLRIKSVEPEDSAVYLCASSWDSHTLYFGEGSRLIVV.

This clone was seen more than once but under ten times. Gene names are mouse gene names. The read stops 1 residue short of the end of the CDR3; the missing end is completed from the germline J gene. The chain uses TRBV26 and TRBJ2-5, with TRBD1 matching over 9 bases. The CDR3 runs 16 residues. V lost 1 base and J lost 0; bases outside the gene matches: 2. Germline-derived CDR1 and CDR2 are KGHPV and FQNQEV (reference sequence). The DNA read from the CDR3 is TGTGCCAGCAGTCTGTACAGGGGGCTTAACCAAGACACCCAGTAC. This codes for CASSLYRGLNQDTQY. The entire CDR3 reads CASSLYRGLNQDTQYF. The full variable domain, its missing parts supplied by reference TRBV26 and TRBJ2-5, is NSKVIQTPRYLVKGQGQKAKMRCIPEKGHPVVFWYQQNKNNEFKFLINFQNQEVLQQIDMTEKRFSAECPSNSPCSLEIQSSEAGDSALYLCASSLYRGLNQDTQYFGPGTRLLVL.

Comment on this clone: Mouse names are used for the genes. The read comes to an end 1 residue before the CDR3 does, leaving the germline J gene to fill in the end. The chain joins TRBV26 to TRBJ1-1; tentative D call: TRBD1 (6 bases). Germline values: CDR1 KGHPV, CDR2 FQNQEV (reference sequence). The CDR3 loop spans 13 amino acids. The V end lost 4 bases, the J end lost 5 bases, and 11 bases lay between the germline ends. The sequenced part of the CDR3 DNA is TGTGCCAGCAGTCCGGGACACACAACAGAAGTCTTC. Protein sequence: CASSPGHTTEVF. The CDR3 in full is CASSPGHTTEVFF.

Regarding this clone: The gene names here belong to mouse. The missing CDR3 end, 1 residue past where the read stops, is filled in from the germline J gene. This chain connects TRBV14 to TRBJ2-2; D call uncertain. Germline assignment: CDR1 SGHDT and CDR2 FRDEAV. There are 12 residues in the CDR3. V lost 3 bases to trimming and J lost 2 bases, with 2 bases between them. The CDR3 DNA, read in part, is TGTGCCAGCAGTTCTAACACCGGGCAGCTCTAC. Translation gives CASSSNTGQLY. The entire CDR3 sequence reads CASSSNTGQLYF.

This clone was observed a few times. Gene names refer to mouse genes. The read ends 1 residue early relative to the CDR3; the germline J gene fills the gap. V usage is TRBV1 and J usage is TRBJ1-1, with D uncertain. Per the germline V gene, CDR1 is NSQYPW and CDR2 is LRSPGD (reference sequence). The ends were cut back, 4 bases at V and 4 bases at J, with 7 bases in the middle. The CDR3 runs to 12 residues. CDR3 bases read: TGCACCTGCAGTGATAGGGCCACAGAAGTCTTC. This encodes CTCSDRATEVF. The whole CDR3 sequence reads CTCSDRATEVFF. The full variable domain, its missing parts supplied by reference TRBV1 and TRBJ1-1, is VTLLEQNPRWRLVPRGQAVNLRCILKNSQYPWMSWYQQDLQKQLQWLFTLRSPGDKEVKSLPGADYLATRVTDTELRLQVANMSQGRTLYCTCSDRATEVFFGKGTRLTVV.

This clone appeared a few times. Gene names are the mouse ones. The observed sequence ends 1 residue before the CDR3 terminus, with the missing tail filled in from the germline J gene. V and J are TRBV5 and TRBJ2-5; D may be TRBD1 (6 bases). The CDR3 runs to 14 residues. Germline assignment: CDR1 LGHNA and CDR2 YNLKQL (reference sequence). V was pared by 4 bases and J by 0 bases, with 8 bases between. The CDR3 reads CASSPQGNQDTQYF. Partial CDR3 DNA: TGTGCCAGCAGCCCACAGGGTAACCAAGACACCCAGTAC.

This clone was detected a few times. Any gene name here is a mouse gene name. From the germline J gene comes the end of the CDR3, since the read stops 1 residue before it. The rearrangement links TRBV26 to TRBJ2-1; no clear D gene. This CDR3 region has 13 residues. Germline CDR1 is KGHPV and CDR2 is FQNQEV (reference sequence). V shed 2 bases and J shed 3 bases, with 5 bases lying between them. This CDR3 is CASSLNTYAEQFF. CDR3 bases read: TGTGCCAGCAGTCTGAACACCTATGCTGAGCAGTTC.

On this clone itself: Genes here carry mouse names. The CDR3 goes on 1 residue after the read ends, and that part is filled in from the germline J gene. This rearrangement joins TRBV4 to TRBJ1-2; no clear D. Germline V gives CDR1 LGHDT, CDR2 YNNKQL (reference sequence). This CDR3 has 12 residues. Between the trimmed V and J ends, which lost 5 bases and 0 bases, there was a span of 4 bases. The DNA read from the CDR3 is TGTGCCAGCAGCCGTGCAAACTCCGACTACACC. It is translated as CASSRANSDYT. The full-length CDR3 reads as CASSRANSDYTF.

This clone was recorded a few times. All gene names here are mouse names. Sequencing ends 1 residue short of the CDR3 end; the germline J gene provides the rest. V is TRBV12-2 and J is TRBJ2-3; 12 bases match TRBD1. This CDR3 contains 15 residues. The V and J ends lost 4 bases and 3 bases, in that order; junction bases with no gene match: 4. CDR1 SGHLS and CDR2 HYDKME come from the germline V gene. The chain's CDR3 is CASSAGTGGAETLYF. The covered CDR3 bases are TGTGCCAGCTCGGCCGGGACAGGGGGCGCAGAAACGCTGTAT.

Remarks on this clone: Here the gene names and germline are mouse. The CDR3 goes on 1 residue after the read ends, and that part is filled in from the germline J gene. The chain is built from TRBV1 and TRBJ2-7, with D hard to call. Germline-derived CDR1 and CDR2 are NSQYPW and LRSPGD (reference sequence). Deletions cut 4 bases from V and 0 bases from J, with 10 bases between. This CDR3 comprises 14 residues. This chain's CDR3 is CTCSGDTLSYEQYF. CDR3 DNA (partial): TGCACCTGCAGTGGAGACACCCTCTCCTATGAACAGTAC.

This clone was seen a single time. Germline and genes: mouse. The CDR3 extends 1 residue past the end of the read, so its final part is completed from the germline J gene. This chain joins TRBV3 and TRBJ2-2; unclear D gene. CDR3 size: 15 residues. Deletions cut 2 bases from V and 0 bases from J, with 7 bases between. The germline V gene has CDR1 SNHLY and CDR2 FYNGKV (reference sequence). Incomplete CDR3 DNA: TGTGCCAGCAGCTTATCGGGGACAAACACCGGGCAGCTCTAC. Translated: CASSLSGTNTGQLY. Given in full, the CDR3 is CASSLSGTNTGQLYF.

This clone was seen a few times. Mouse germline and gene names are used. The read comes to an end 1 residue before the CDR3 does, leaving the germline J gene to fill in the end. The chain recombines TRBV30 with TRBJ2-7, with D possibly TRBD2 on 6 matching bases. Germline CDR1 reads SQVVS; CDR2 reads ANEGSEA. The CDR3 is made up of 12 amino acids. V was trimmed by 3 bases and J by 2 bases, leaving 8 bases between them. CDR3 sequence reads: CSSRTGPYEQYF. The sequenced CDR3 bases are TGTAGTTCTAGGACTGGACCCTATGAACAGTAC. The variable domain in full, completed from reference TRBV30 and TRBJ2-7, reads SVLLYQKPNRDICQSGTSLKIQCVADSQVVSMFWYQQFQEQSLMLMATANEGSEATYESGFTKDKFPISRPNLTFSTLTVNNARPGDSSIYFCSSRTGPYEQYFGPGTRLTVL.

This clone was picked up a small number of times. The listed genes are named as in mouse. The CDR3 is cut off 1 residue early in the read; its end comes from the germline J gene. The chain links TRBV26 to TRBJ1-2; D not resolved. The CDR3 consists of 13 residues. V was cut by 6 bases and J by 0 bases, with 8 bases left in between. Germline CDR1 KGHPV, CDR2 FQNQEV (reference sequence). The CDR3 DNA, read in part, is TGTGCCAGCAGGCGACACGCAAACTCCGACTACACC. Encoded protein: CASRRHANSDYT. The CDR3 reads in full as CASRRHANSDYTF.

Of note for this clone: Genes and germline are mouse. The CDR3 end is not reached by the read, which stops 1 residue before it; the germline J gene fills it in. The chain joins TRBV26 to TRBJ2-7; 7 bases line up with TRBD1. CDR3 size: 12 residues. Germline lookup yields CDR1 KGHPV and CDR2 FQNQEV (reference sequence). After removal of 4 bases from V and 4 bases from J, the junction contained 1 base not matched to a gene. Partial CDR3 DNA: TGTGCCAGCAGTCGACAGGGATATGAACAGTAC. Translation gives CASSRQGYEQY. The CDR3, in full, reads CASSRQGYEQYF.

A remark on this clone: Germline and genes: mouse. The CDR3 extends 1 residue past the end of the read, so its final part is completed from the germline J gene. The chain joins TRBV2 to TRBJ2-1; 11 bases align to TRBD1. Per the germline V gene, CDR1 is LGHNA and CDR2 is YSYQKL. The V and J ends lost 0 bases and 7 bases, in that order; junction bases with no gene match: 2. The CDR3 sequence is 15 residues long. The CDR3 DNA, read in part, is TGTGCCAGCAGCCAAGAGGGGACAGGGGGGGCTGAGCAGTTC. Protein sequence: CASSQEGTGGAEQF. The full CDR3 protein is CASSQEGTGGAEQFF.

Only a few counts were recorded for this clone. The gene symbols are mouse symbols. The read ends 1 residue before the CDR3 terminus; that terminus is restored from the germline J gene. The chain couples TRBV12-2 to TRBJ1-6; no reliable D call. TRBJ1-6 is sorted into the ORF group, with uncertain function. CDR3 size: 12 residues. Germline assignment: CDR1 SGHLS and CDR2 HYDKME. Trimming removed 0 bases from V and 5 bases from J, with 1 base in between. This CDR3 is CASSLHNSPLYF. The DNA read from the CDR3 is TGTGCCAGCTCTCTCCATAATTCGCCCCTCTAC.

This clone was seen only a few times. Gene names refer to mouse genes. The CDR3 is cut off 1 residue early in the read; its end comes from the germline J gene. The chain combines TRBV31 with TRBJ1-2, with TRBD1 identical over 8 bases. Trimming removed 2 bases from V and 4 bases from J; junction bases left unmatched: 6. This CDR3 comprises 14 residues. CDR1 is GKSSPN and CDR2 is SITVG in the germline V gene. The CDR3: CAWSGQGAGSDYTF. Incomplete CDR3 DNA: TGTGCCTGGAGTGGCCAGGGGGCTGGCTCCGACTACACC. The whole variable domain, filled in from reference TRBV31 and TRBJ1-2, reads AQTIHQWPVAEIKAVGSPLSLGCTIKGKSSPNLYWYWQATGGTLQQLFYSITVGQVESVVQLNLSASRPKDDQFILSTEKLLLSHSGFYLCAWSGQGAGSDYTFGSGTRLLVI.

This clone was detected only a few times. These gene names are mouse names. The read ends 1 residue shy of where the CDR3 ends; the end is completed using the germline J gene. This sequence joins TRBV3 and TRBJ2-7; D not certain. CDR1 and CDR2 from the germline V gene are SNHLY and FYNGKV (reference sequence). The V end was cut by 5 bases, the J end by 0 bases, with 5 bases between. CDR3 length: 12 amino acids. CDR3 protein: CASSGSSYEQYF. CDR3 DNA, as far as it was read: TGTGCCAGCAGCGGGAGCTCCTATGAACAGTAC.

Points on this clone: The gene names given are mouse names. The DNA ends 1 residue before the CDR3 does, and the rest of the CDR3 is filled in from the germline J gene. This sequence joins TRBV16 and TRBJ2-1; the D is unclear. V was cut by 2 bases and J by 0 bases, with 5 bases left in between. Looked up from germline, CDR1 is SGHSA and CDR2 is FRNQAP. The CDR3 extends over 14 amino acids. Here the CDR3 reads CASSLKGNYAEQFF. The CDR3 bases that were read are TGTGCAAGCAGCTTAAAGGGTAACTATGCTGAGCAGTTC.

This clone has just a few counts. Genes here carry mouse names. The DNA ends 1 residue before the CDR3 does, and the rest of the CDR3 is filled in from the germline J gene. The gene calls are TRBV26 and TRBJ1-1, with D perhaps matching TRBD1 (6 bases). With 1 base removed from V and 2 bases from J, the gap between germline ends came to 8 bases. CDR3 size: 14 residues. The germline V gene has CDR1 KGHPV and CDR2 FQNQEV (reference sequence). The sequenced CDR3 bases are TGTGCCAGCAGTCTGTACAGGGCCAACACAGAAGTCTTC. Amino acids: CASSLYRANTEVF. The full CDR3 protein reads CASSLYRANTEVFF.

Within the sample, this clone is large. Gene names follow the mouse nomenclature. The sequence runs out 1 residue before the end of the CDR3; the remainder is reconstructed from the germline J gene. The rearrangement links TRBV29 to TRBJ1-3; D gene unclear. From germline, CDR1 is MSHET and CDR2 SYDVDS. This CDR3 region has 12 residues. The V end was cut by 6 bases, the J end by 4 bases, with 7 bases between. The CDR3 is CASRGLGNTLYF. Incomplete CDR3 DNA: TGTGCTAGCAGAGGGCTGGGAAATACGCTCTAT.

This clone was counted only a few times. All gene names here are mouse names. Read sequence stops 1 residue before the CDR3 end, and the germline J gene provides the missing end. The chain uses TRBV26 and TRBJ2-4; TRBD1 might be the D (6 bases). Trimming shortened V by 3 bases and J by 2 bases, and 9 bases separated the two germline ends. The CDR3 runs to 14 residues. Germline loops: CDR1 KGHPV, CDR2 FQNQEV (reference sequence). CDR3 in amino acids: CASSLGTIQNTLYF. The CDR3 DNA, read in part, is TGTGCCAGCAGTCTAGGGACAATTCAAAACACCTTGTAC.

In regard to this clone: Genes here carry mouse names. The CDR3 end falls 1 residue outside the read, so it is completed with the germline J gene. The V call is TRBV13-2, the J call TRBJ1-4, with D hard to call. V dropped 0 bases and J dropped 0 bases, with 6 bases sitting between them. The length of the CDR3 is 15 residues. Germline CDR1 is NNHNN and CDR2 is SYGAGS (reference sequence). The part of the CDR3 DNA that was read is TGTGCCAGCGGTGATGGTGGGTTTTCCAACGAAAGATTATTT. Protein: CASGDGGFSNERLF. The CDR3, in full, reads CASGDGGFSNERLFF.

A note on this clone: Each gene name is a mouse one. The read ends 1 residue shy of where the CDR3 ends; the end is completed using the germline J gene. The rearrangement joins TRBV3 to TRBJ2-3, with 7 bases that match TRBD2. Germline V gives CDR1 SNHLY, CDR2 FYNGKV (reference sequence). The length of the CDR3 is 14 residues. Germline trimming cut 5 bases from V and 4 bases from J; bases unmatched to any gene: 6. The CDR3 bases that were read are TGTGCCAGCAGCCCCCAACTGGGGCCAGAAACGCTGTAT. This translates into CASSPQLGPETLY. The whole CDR3 protein reads CASSPQLGPETLYF. The variable domain in full, with the rest retrieved from reference TRBV3 and TRBJ2-3, is GPKVLQIPSHQIIDMGQMVTLNCDPVSNHLYFYWYKQILGQQMEFLVNFYNGKVMEKSKLFKDQFSVERPDGSYFTLKIQPTALEDSAVYFCASSPQLGPETLYFGSGTRLTVL.

Comment on this clone: Gene names and germline refer to mouse. The read ends 1 residue before the CDR3 terminus; that terminus is restored from the germline J gene. The V call is TRBV26, the J call TRBJ2-3; TRBD2 aligns across 11 bases. CDR1 KGHPV and CDR2 FQNQEV come from the germline V gene (reference sequence). The V and J ends lost 4 bases and 4 bases, in that order; junction bases with no gene match: 4. This CDR3 has 15 residues. Incomplete CDR3 DNA: TGTGCCAGCAGTCACCGGGACTGGGGGCCAGAAACGCTGTAT. It translates to CASSHRDWGPETLY. The full CDR3 is CASSHRDWGPETLYF.

As concerns this clone: The gene names here belong to mouse. From the germline J gene comes the end of the CDR3, since the read stops 1 residue before it. The chain carries TRBV26 and TRBJ2-2; the match to TRBD1 covers 9 bases. Germline CDR1 reads KGHPV; CDR2 reads FQNQEV (reference sequence). V was clipped by 4 bases and J by 7 bases; unmatched bases: 4. The CDR3 loop spans 14 amino acids. The CDR3 reads CASSPQGADGQLYF. The part of the CDR3 DNA that was read is TGTGCCAGCAGTCCACAGGGGGCTGACGGGCAGCTCTAC.

Note on this clone: These gene names are mouse names. Read coverage stops 1 residue before the CDR3 terminus; the germline J gene supplies the remainder. The V call is TRBV2, the J call TRBJ2-1; 11 bases map to TRBD2. This CDR3 spans 15 amino acids. Germline V lookup: CDR1 LGHNA, CDR2 YSYQKL. V gave up 2 bases and J gave up 7 bases; unmatched junction bases: 4. CDR3 residues: CASSQTGGARAEQFF. The CDR3 bases that were read are TGTGCCAGCAGCCAAACTGGGGGGGCGAGGGCTGAGCAGTTC.

About this clone itself: These gene names are mouse names. The CDR3 end is not reached by the read, which stops 1 residue before it; the germline J gene fills it in. The V and J genes are TRBV16 and TRBJ2-7, with 9 bases matching TRBD2. The CDR3 length is 15 residues. After removal of 2 bases from V and 3 bases from J, the junction contained 5 bases not matched to a gene. Germline values: CDR1 SGHSA, CDR2 FRNQAP. CDR3 sequence reads: CASSLHWGALYEQYF. CDR3 DNA (partial): TGTGCAAGCAGCTTACACTGGGGGGCCCTCTATGAACAGTAC.

In the case of this clone: Mouse gene names apply. The observed sequence ends 1 residue before the CDR3 terminus, with the missing tail filled in from the germline J gene. Other DNA sequences within the sample encode an identical CDR3. The gene calls are TRBV26 and TRBJ2-5; D remains ambiguous. CDR3 length: 14 residues. Trimming cost V 2 bases and J 0 bases, with 6 bases left between them. Germline CDR1 and CDR2: KGHPV and FQNQEV (reference sequence). Partial CDR3 DNA: TGTGCCAGCAGTCTGAGACTTAACCAAGACACCCAGTAC. Protein product: CASSLRLNQDTQY. The whole CDR3 is CASSLRLNQDTQYF.

This clone was observed once. Mouse names are used for the genes. The read ends 1 residue shy of where the CDR3 ends; the end is completed using the germline J gene. The rearrangement links TRBV3 to TRBJ1-4, with 10 bases fitting TRBD1. The ends lost 5 bases at V and 4 bases at J; junction bases unmatched: 4. Germline CDR1 reads SNHLY; CDR2 reads FYNGKV (reference sequence). This CDR3 has 15 residues. CDR3 region: CASSHRDRGNERLFF. The sequenced part of the CDR3 DNA is TGTGCCAGCAGCCACCGGGACAGGGGCAACGAAAGATTATTT.

Details on this clone: Mouse gene names apply. The read ends 1 residue shy of where the CDR3 ends; the end is completed using the germline J gene. The chain employs TRBV26 and TRBJ2-1; no clear D gene. CDR3 length: 13 residues. Germline CDR1 reads KGHPV; CDR2 reads FQNQEV (reference sequence). Trimming cost V 3 bases and J 3 bases, with 6 bases left between them. The CDR3 DNA, read in part, is TGTGCCAGCAGTCTCTCAGTCTATGCTGAGCAGTTC. It is translated as CASSLSVYAEQF. Given in full, the CDR3 is CASSLSVYAEQFF.

Concerning this clone itself: These gene names are mouse names. The read falls 1 residue short of the CDR3 end, and the missing part is taken from the germline J gene. The chain joins TRBV26 to TRBJ2-3; D possibly corresponds to TRBD2 (7 bases). Trimming cost V 2 bases and J 3 bases, with 12 bases left between them. The CDR3 is made up of 15 amino acids. Germline values: CDR1 KGHPV, CDR2 FQNQEV (reference sequence). CDR3 bases read: TGTGCCAGCAGTCTGGGCTGGGGGCGCGCAGAAACGCTGTAT. It translates to CASSLGWGRAETLY. The complete CDR3 reads CASSLGWGRAETLYF.